This T cell receptor beta chain was observed in a study of cytomegalovirus exposure and HLA in healthy donors. The study's findings and limits: Most TCR sequences were seen very rarely across donors, but some public TCRs occurred in many. TCR beta V- and J-gene trimming, according to a later analysis, was linked to a missense DCLRE1C variant.

PCR employed 60 Vbeta and 13 Jbeta primers. TCRdb keeps only in-frame clones here, not all; method: immunoSEQ multiplex PCR. The data show about 130,000 clones, around three quarters seen once. In the case of this clone: The antigen is unknown.

The TCR sequence derives from a woman aged 50 to 65 in good health and CMV-seronegative. Source material: PBMCs.

CDR3 DNA: TGTGCCAGCAGGCAGACCGGGACAGGAGACGGAGATACGCAGTATTTT. It codes for CASRQTGTGDGDTQYF. This chain uses TRBV6-6 with TRBJ2-3; 8 bases map to TRBD1. J was trimmed by 5 bases and V by 6 bases; bases with no gene match: 13. Germline assignment: CDR1 MNHNY and CDR2 SVGAGI (reference sequence). The CDR3 consists of 16 residues.